These T cell receptor beta chains were read from a single sample in a study of shared clonotypes between healthy human individuals. The assay was immunoSEQ multiplex PCR, and TCRdb's table has in-frame clones only and misses some. Of hundreds of thousands of clones in the sample, 74% are singletons; the top ten hold 1.7%. Sequenced: memory CD4+ T cells sorted from blood. The origin of the receptors is a woman between 25 and 40 years old in good health. The CDR3 runs from the conserved cysteine through the conserved F or W. A D gene is named only where the DNA matches it firmly. Size values are once, few and many counts, or a class for expanded clones, and some rows have none.

D	size	V	J	CDR3	DNA
-	-	TRBV6-7	TRBJ2-3	CASSYSEGETDTQYF	TGTGCCAGCAGTTACTCGGAGGGTGAGACAGATACGCAGTATTTT
-	-	TRBV15	TRBJ2-1	CATSRDQGGYEQFF	TGTGCCACCAGCAGGGACCAGGGGGGGTATGAGCAGTTCTTC
TRBD1	-	TRBV19	TRBJ1-5	CASRTGQGRGNQPQHF	TGTGCCAGTAGAACCGGACAGGGCCGGGGCAATCAGCCCCAGCATTTT
-	-	TRBV11-2	TRBJ1-2	CASSLDYGGYTF	TGTGCCAGCAGCTTAGATTACGGCGGCTACACCTTC
TRBD2	-	TRBV7-2	TRBJ2-3	CASSRTSGSTDTQYF	TGTGCCAGCAGCCGGACTAGCGGGAGCACAGATACGCAGTATTTT
TRBD1	-	TRBV29-1	TRBJ1-2	CSVVSQGPGQGGYGYTF	TGCAGCGTTGTGTCCCAAGGGCCGGGACAGGGGGGCTATGGCTACACCTTC
TRBD1	-	TRBV5-1	TRBJ2-1	CASSRGQGEVYNEQFF	TGCGCCAGCAGCCGGGGACAGGGAGAGGTATACAATGAGCAGTTCTTC
TRBD1	-	TRBV27	TRBJ1-1	CASSKQGALRGTEAFF	TGTGCCAGCAGTAAACAGGGGGCGCTTAGGGGAACTGAAGCTTTCTTT
-	-	TRBV6-5	TRBJ1-1	CASSTGPGDTEAFF	TGTGCCAGCAGTACAGGGCCCGGGGACACTGAAGCTTTCTTT
-	-	TRBV7-6	TRBJ2-6	CASSSGPTSGANVLTF	TGTGCCAGCAGCTCGGGACCGACCTCTGGGGCCAACGTCCTGACTTTC
-	-	TRBV5-1	TRBJ2-1	CASSLVLTPEQFF	TGCGCCAGCAGCTTGGTACTTACTCCTGAGCAGTTCTTC
TRBD1	-	TRBV7-6	TRBJ2-1	CASSLAAGGYNEQFF	TGTGCCAGCAGCTTAGCGGCAGGGGGATACAATGAGCAGTTCTTC
-	-	TRBV21-1	TRBJ1-2	CASSKVTRPPSYGYTF	TGTGCCAGCAGCAAAGTGACCCGGCCTCCGAGCTATGGCTACACCTTC
-	few	TRBV2	TRBJ2-7	CAAPPTAEPYEQYF	TGTGCCGCTCCTCCCACGGCGGAGCCCTACGAGCAGTACTTC
-	few	TRBV27	TRBJ1-1	CASRIRSWGANTEAFF	TGTGCCAGCAGAATCCGGAGCTGGGGGGCGAACACTGAAGCTTTCTTT
-	many	TRBV4-1	TRBJ1-2	CASKGSQRDGNYGYTF	TGCGCCAGCAAGGGATCTCAGAGGGACGGGAACTATGGCTACACCTTC
TRBD2	few	TRBV5-1	TRBJ2-1	CASSDGTSGLRQFF	TGCGCCAGCAGCGACGGGACTAGCGGGCTCCGGCAGTTCTTC
-	-	TRBV6-1	TRBJ2-5	CASSDSSGSGKETQYF	TGTGCCAGCAGTGATTCGTCAGGTTCCGGGAAAGAGACCCAGTACTTC
-	-	TRBV2	TRBJ1-5	CASCDRPRNQPQHF	TGTGCCAGCTGCGACCGGCCCCGCAATCAGCCCCAGCATTTT
TRBD1	-	TRBV19	TRBJ2-1	CASSIMGTGYVNNEQFF	TGTGCCAGTAGTATAATGGGGACAGGATACGTCAACAATGAGCAGTTCTTC
TRBD2	-	TRBV9	TRBJ2-2	CASSAGLAPTGELFF	TGTGCCAGCAGCGCCGGACTAGCCCCCACCGGGGAGCTGTTTTTT
-	-	TRBV11-2	TRBJ1-4	CASSSRFGYSNEKLFF	TGTGCCAGCAGCTCGCGGTTTGGGTACTCTAATGAAAAACTGTTTTTT
-	-	TRBV7-9	TRBJ2-7	CASSLLEGPYEQYF	TGTGCCAGCAGCTTACTCGAGGGACCATACGAGCAGTACTTC
-	-	TRBV19	TRBJ2-5	CASSIKVGETQYF	TGTGCCAGTAGTATAAAGGTTGGCGAGACCCAGTACTTC
TRBD2	-	TRBV5-6	TRBJ2-1	CASSFEVLAGANGNEQFF	TGTGCCAGCAGCTTCGAAGTACTAGCGGGAGCCAACGGGAATGAGCAGTTCTTC
-	-	TRBV5-1	TRBJ2-7	CASSLAYSGLFYEQYF	TGCGCCAGCAGCTTGGCTTACAGCGGCCTATTCTACGAGCAGTACTTC
-	-	TRBV18	TRBJ2-1	CASSPDSQIHNEQFF	TGTGCCAGCTCACCCGACTCCCAAATACACAATGAGCAGTTCTTC
TRBD1	-	TRBV18	TRBJ2-1	CASSPSTGTGETNEQFF	TGTGCCAGCTCACCATCGACCGGGACAGGGGAAACCAATGAGCAGTTCTTC
-	-	TRBV19	TRBJ2-6	CASSIGNGGDSGANVLTF	TGTGCCAGTAGTATCGGAAATGGAGGAGACTCTGGGGCCAACGTCCTGACTTTC
TRBD1	-	TRBV7-2	TRBJ2-5	CASSIQGGQETQYF	TGTGCCAGCAGCATACAGGGGGGACAAGAGACCCAGTACTTC
-	many	TRBV6-6	TRBJ1-5	CASSTLGVQPQHF	TGTGCCAGCAGTACCTTAGGGGTTCAGCCCCAGCATTTT
-	-	TRBV2	TRBJ1-2	CASRGDSLNYGYTF	TGTGCCAGCAGGGGAGACAGCCTTAACTATGGCTACACCTTC
-	-	TRBV7-9	TRBJ1-2	CASGRGDLNYGYTF	TGTGCCAGCGGACGTGGGGATCTGAACTATGGCTACACCTTC
TRBD2	-	TRBV5-5	TRBJ2-7	CASSSAGDLRHHYEQYF	TGTGCCAGCAGCTCGGCGGGGGACTTAAGACACCACTACGAGCAGTACTTC
-	-	TRBV28	TRBJ1-2	CASSTGQSNYGYTF	TGTGCCAGCAGTACCGGACAGTCTAACTATGGCTACACCTTC
-	many	TRBV28	TRBJ1-1	CASTPTSFGSEAFF	TGTGCCAGCACCCCGACCAGTTTTGGTTCTGAAGCTTTCTTT
TRBD2	-	TRBV14	TRBJ2-5	CASSRTSGGGTQYF	TGTGCCAGCAGCCGGACTAGCGGGGGAGGAACCCAGTACTTC
TRBD1	-	TRBV6-6	TRBJ2-2	CASSETGGAGGELFF	TGTGCCAGCAGCGAGACAGGGGGCGCGGGCGGGGAGCTGTTTTTT
TRBD2	-	TRBV5-1	TRBJ2-1	CASSLVGTSGNEQFF	TGCGCCAGCAGCTTGGTGGGGACTAGCGGCAATGAGCAGTTCTTC
TRBD2	few	TRBV10-2	TRBJ2-1	CASLRTSDYNEQFF	TGCGCCAGCCTAAGGACTAGCGATTACAATGAGCAGTTCTTC
-	many	TRBV25-1	TRBJ2-7	CASSEYYEQYF	TGTGCCAGCAGTGAATACTACGAGCAGTACTTC
TRBD2	-	TRBV5-1	TRBJ2-3	CASDLAGGGDTQYF	TGCGCCAGCGACTTGGCGGGAGGGGGAGATACGCAGTATTTT
-	-	TRBV30	TRBJ2-3	CAWSVPGTHTDTQYF	TGTGCCTGGAGTGTCCCCGGGACACACACAGATACGCAGTATTTT
TRBD2	-	TRBV11-2	TRBJ2-5	CASSLRAGGRETQYF	TGTGCCAGCAGCTTAAGGGCGGGAGGGAGAGAGACCCAGTACTTC
-	-	TRBV7-6	TRBJ1-1	CASSPQEGHTEAFF	TGTGCCAGCAGCCCACAGGAGGGCCACACTGAAGCTTTCTTT
-	-	TRBV28	TRBJ2-3	CASSSIFTDTQYF	TGTGCCAGCAGTTCAATATTCACAGATACGCAGTATTTT
-	-	TRBV30	TRBJ1-5	CAWSVGEGPSNQPQHF	TGTGCCTGGAGTGTTGGGGAGGGGCCAAGCAATCAGCCCCAGCATTTT
TRBD1	once	TRBV7-7	TRBJ2-5	CASSLGQGLETQYF	TGTGCCAGCAGCTTAGGACAGGGGCTAGAGACCCAGTACTTC
TRBD1	-	TRBV11-2	TRBJ2-3	CASSPGQFIDTQYF	TGTGCCAGCAGCCCGGGACAGTTTATCGATACGCAGTATTTT
-	few	TRBV6-5	TRBJ1-1	CASSYWGGGNTEAFF	TGTGCCAGCAGTTACTGGGGAGGGGGGAACACTGAAGCTTTCTTT
TRBD2	-	TRBV4-2	TRBJ2-2	CASSQEESAGGPVGELFF	TGTGCCAGCAGCCAAGAAGAGTCGGCGGGAGGGCCGGTCGGGGAGCTGTTTTTT